Below, 26 T cell receptor beta chains from the same sample are listed, as sequenced in a study of T cells in localized non-small cell lung cancer. Method: immunoSEQ multiplex PCR; TCRdb's copy keeps in-frame clones and lacks some. This sample carries approximately 140,000 clones, more than 70% of them seen once, and the ten largest clones take around 1.7%. The sample in question was peripheral blood, obtained before any cancer treatment. These receptors were taken from a female donor of 60 years or more with stage I lung adenocarcinoma.

The genes are TRBV27 and TRBJ2-1; D remains ambiguous. V lost 6 bases and J lost 10, with 16 bases in between. The CDR3 sequence is 13 residues long. CDR1 is MNHEY and CDR2 is SMNVEV in the germline V gene (reference sequence). The CDR3 region has the DNA TGTGCCAGCAGACTCCGGGCCTTGGGGGAGCAGTTCTTC. This encodes CASRLRALGEQFF.

The rearrangement joins TRBV5-1 to TRBJ2-7; 9 bases fit TRBD1. This CDR3 region has 17 residues. Trimming at V came to 7 bases and at J to 4 bases, leaving 18 bases not matched to a gene. Germline V lookup: CDR1 SGHRS, CDR2 YFSETQ. The CDR3 DNA reads as TGCGCCAGCCGGGGACAGGGTAGACCCGTTACGGCTTACGAGCAGTACTTC. It yields the protein CASRGQGRPVTAYEQYF.

The genes are TRBV5-6 and TRBJ1-2, with 8 bases that match TRBD1. The trim removed 4 bases at V and 9 bases at J, leaving 8 bases unmatched. This CDR3 contains 13 residues. Germline V gene data show CDR1 as SGHDT and CDR2 as YYEEEE. CDR3 bases: TGTGCCAGCAGCCCCGGGACAGGTCGAAGCTACACCTTC. Residues: CASSPGTGRSYTF.

The chain couples TRBV6-1 to TRBJ1-1, with a possible D match to TRBD1 (6 bases). This CDR3 spans 15 amino acids. Germline V gene lookup returns CDR1 MNHNS and CDR2 SASEGT. Trimming stripped 6 bases from V and 1 base from J, with 15 bases between. CDR3 bases: TGTGCCAGCAGCCCAACAGGGAAATCGAACACTGAAGCTTTCTTT. The encoded protein is CASSPTGKSNTEAFF.

The chain has TRBV7-3 and TRBJ1-1, with a tentative D call TRBD1 (5 bases). Per germline, CDR1 SGHTA and CDR2 FQGTGA. Between the trimmed V and J ends, which lost 8 bases and 0 bases, there was a span of 19 bases. The CDR3 has 16 amino acids. CDR3 bases: TGTGCCAGCCGTCGCGGTGGGGGGACCATGAACACTGAAGCTTTCTTT. Its translation is CASRRGGGTMNTEAFF.

The chain couples TRBV28 to TRBJ2-1, with a tentative D call TRBD1 (5 bases). Germline V gene lookup returns CDR1 MDHEN and CDR2 SYDVKM. V was cut by 3 bases and J by 10 bases, with 10 bases left in between. There are 12 residues in the CDR3. CDR3 bases: TGTGCCAGCAGTTTCCAGGGTGTGGAGCAGTTCTTC. Translating gives CASSFQGVEQFF.

The V and J genes are TRBV28 and TRBJ2-7, with 8 bases lining up with TRBD2. The CDR3 length is 15 residues. CDR1 is MDHEN and CDR2 is SYDVKM in the germline V gene. J gave up 4 bases and V 5 bases, and 10 bases lay outside the gene matches. DNA for the CDR3: TGTGCCAGCAGTGTCGGCGGGACTAGAGGGTACGAGCAGTACTTC. Its protein is CASSVGGTRGYEQYF.

The V gene is TRBV5-5, the J gene TRBJ2-7; D is undetermined. The ends were cut back, 4 bases at V and 2 bases at J, with 4 bases in the middle. The CDR3 is 11 amino acids. Per the germline V gene, CDR1 is SGHKS and CDR2 is YYEKEE (reference sequence). DNA for the CDR3: TGTGCCAGCAGCATCACCTACGAGCAGTACTTC. Its protein is CASSITYEQYF.

This clone was seen only once. The V call is TRBV28, the J call TRBJ1-1; 12 bases agree with TRBD1. Germline V gene data show CDR1 as MDHEN and CDR2 as SYDVKM. Trimming at V came to 1 base and at J to 5 bases, leaving 8 bases not matched to a gene. CDR3 size: 17 residues. The CDR3 spells CASSLLGQGASGTEAFF. DNA of the CDR3: TGTGCCAGCAGTTTATTGGGACAGGGGGCGTCGGGGACTGAAGCTTTCTTT.

The chain uses TRBV4-2 and TRBJ1-2; 12 bases match TRBD1. Per the germline V gene, CDR1 is LGHNA and CDR2 is YNFKEQ. The CDR3 consists of 15 residues. V lost 4 bases to trimming and J lost 8 bases; unmatched junction nucleotides: 8. The CDR3 here is CASSRPGQGARGYTF. As DNA, the CDR3 is TGTGCCAGCAGCCGACCGGGACAGGGGGCTCGAGGCTACACCTTC.

The chain employs TRBV28 and TRBJ2-7; D tentatively reads TRBD1 or TRBD2 (5 bases each). V lost 6 bases and J 0 bases, leaving 15 bases between the germline ends. The CDR3 covers 15 residues. Germline-derived CDR1 and CDR2 are MDHEN and SYDVKM. The CDR3 DNA is TGTGCCAGCAGCCCCACGGGACGGGACTCCTACGAGCAGTACTTC. It translates to CASSPTGRDSYEQYF.

V is TRBV15 and J is TRBJ2-1, with D tentatively TRBD1 (6 bases). CDR3 size: 12 residues. CDR1 is LNHNV and CDR2 is YYDKDF in the germline V gene (reference sequence). V lost 6 bases to trimming and J lost 7 bases, with 10 bases between them. Here the CDR3 reads CATSDQGNEQFF. CDR3 DNA sequence: TGTGCCACCAGTGATCAGGGGAATGAGCAGTTCTTC. Supplemented by reference TRBV15 and TRBJ2-1, the full variable domain reads DAMVIQNPRYQVTQFGKPVTLSCSQTLNHNVMYWYQQKSSQAPKLLFHYYDKDFNNEADTPDNFQSRRPNTSFCFLDIRSPGLGDTAMYLCATSDQGNEQFFGPGTRLTVL.

The chain employs TRBV9 and TRBJ1-5; 9 nucleotides agree with TRBD1. Germline lookup yields CDR1 SGDLS and CDR2 YYNGEE. V was pared by 3 bases and J by 4 bases, with 5 bases of the junction left unmatched. The CDR3 totals 15 residues. The CDR3 DNA follows: TGTGCCAGCAGCGCACAGGGGGCGGGGAATCAGCCCCAGCATTTT. This sequence encodes CASSAQGAGNQPQHF. Based on the CDR3 plus reference TRBV9 and TRBJ1-5, the full variable domain is DSGVTQTPKHLITATGQRVTLRCSPRSGDLSVYWYQQSLDQGLQFLIQYYNGEERAKGNILERFSAQQFPDLHSELNLSSLELGDSALYFCASSAQGAGNQPQHFGDGTRLSIL.

The rearrangement uses TRBV7-3 and TRBJ1-1; TRBD1 agrees at 8 bases. The germline CDR1 and CDR2 sequences are SGHTA and FQGTGA. V shed 1 base and J 0 bases; nucleotides not matched to a gene: 4. This CDR3 has 16 residues. The CDR3 bases are TGTGCCAGCAGCTTAAAGGCAGGGGGCATGAACACTGAAGCTTTCTTT. Protein sequence: CASSLKAGGMNTEAFF.

This clone was counted a few times. The chain combines TRBV7-3 with TRBJ2-7; 7 bases map to TRBD1. Germline CDR1 SGHTA, CDR2 FQGTGA. The CDR3 loop spans 14 amino acids. V lost 5 bases and J lost 5; bases outside the gene matches: 9. CDR3 bases: TGTGCCAGCAGCGAACGACAGGGAGTGGACGAGCAGTACTTC. It translates to CASSERQGVDEQYF.

This chain connects TRBV5-6 to TRBJ2-7; TRBD1 matches at 9 bases. Germline-derived CDR1 and CDR2 are SGHDT and YYEEEE. V dropped 5 bases and J dropped 3; count of bases not matched to a gene: 15. This CDR3 has 17 amino acids. The CDR3 nucleotides are TGTGCCAGCAGGGTACAGGGGGCCGGGTCCGGACACTACGAGCAGTACTTC. It yields the protein CASRVQGAGSGHYEQYF.

The rearrangement uses TRBV7-3 and TRBJ2-1; a possible D gene is TRBD2 (5 bases). V was pared by 2 bases and J by 7 bases, with 9 bases between. From germline, CDR1 is SGHTA and CDR2 FQGTGA. This CDR3 spans 13 amino acids. CDR3 sequence reads: CASSLLSGNEQFF. CDR3 bases: TGTGCCAGCAGCTTATTATCGGGGAATGAGCAGTTCTTC. Supplemented by reference TRBV7-3 and TRBJ2-1, the full variable domain reads GAGVSQTPSNKVTEKGKYVELRCDPISGHTALYWYRQSLGQGPEFLIYFQGTGAADDSGLPNDRFFAVRPEGSVSTLKIQRTERGDSAVYLCASSLLSGNEQFFGPGTRLTVL.

V and J are TRBV10-3 and TRBJ2-5, with D perhaps matching TRBD2 (6 bases). The CDR3 has 12 residues. Trimming took 8 bases from V and 4 from J, leaving 11 bases between them. Germline V CDR1 and CDR2: ENHRY, SYGVKD. CDR3 DNA: TGTGCCATCTCGGGGGAAGGAGAGACCCAGTACTTC. The encoded protein is CAISGEGETQYF.

V usage is TRBV2 and J usage is TRBJ1-5; tentatively, D is TRBD1 (6 bases). CDR1 is SNHLY and CDR2 is FYNNEI in the germline V gene. V was trimmed by 2 bases and J by 3 bases, leaving 11 bases between them. This CDR3 has 15 residues. The CDR3 DNA is TGTGCCAGCAGTGAAAGGACAGAGGTCAATCAGCCCCAGCATTTT. Translation: CASSERTEVNQPQHF. Using reference TRBV2 and TRBJ1-5 for the parts outside the CDR3, the full variable domain is EPEVTQTPSHQVTQMGQEVILRCVPISNHLYFYWYRQILGQKVEFLVSFYNNEISEKSEIFDDQFSVERPDGSNFTLKIRSTKLEDSAMYFCASSERTEVNQPQHFGDGTRLSIL.

This chain joins TRBV6-6 and TRBJ2-3; D may be TRBD1 (5 bases). V lost 6 bases to trimming and J lost 10 bases, with 14 bases between them. The CDR3 has 12 amino acids. In germline, CDR1 is MNHNY, CDR2 SVGAGI (reference sequence). DNA of the CDR3: TGTGCCAGCAGCCCAGGGTCGGGTTCGCAGTATTTT. Translation: CASSPGSGSQYF.

The rearrangement uses TRBV18 and TRBJ1-1; 9 nucleotides line up with TRBD1. J lost 6 bases, V lost 2 bases, and 7 bases had no gene match. This CDR3 contains 15 residues. The V gene's germline CDR1 is KGHSH and CDR2 LQKENI. The CDR3 protein is CASSPIDRGVAEAFF. For the CDR3, the DNA is TGTGCCAGCTCACCAATCGACAGGGGGGTCGCTGAAGCTTTCTTT. The full variable domain, in which reference TRBV18 and TRBJ1-1 provide the parts outside the CDR3, is NAGVMQNPRHLVRRRGQEARLRCSPMKGHSHVYWYRQLPEEGLKFMVYLQKENIIDESGMPKERFSAEFPKEGPSILRIQQVVRGDSAAYFCASSPIDRGVAEAFFGQGTRLTVV.

V is TRBV6-1 and J is TRBJ1-1, with 8 nucleotides matching TRBD1. Germline loops: CDR1 MNHNS, CDR2 SASEGT. The CDR3 loop spans 13 amino acids. The J segment lost 4 bases and the V segment lost 8 bases, leaving 6 bases of the junction unmatched. The DNA of the CDR3 is TGTGCCAGCGGGGAGACAGGGGTCACTGAAGCTTTCTTT. It translates to CASGETGVTEAFF.

This sequence joins TRBV19 and TRBJ2-5; possible D gene TRBD2, 8 bases. The CDR3 spans 15 residues. Trimming left V 10 bases short and J 1 base short, with 19 bases between. Germline V gene lookup returns CDR1 LNHDA and CDR2 SQIVND (reference sequence). Here the CDR3 DNA reads TGTGCCACCGGGTCGGGGGGGACAGTCCAAGAGACCCAGTACTTC. Encoded protein: CATGSGGTVQETQYF.

This chain uses TRBV6-5 with TRBJ1-5; a possible D gene is TRBD1 (6 bases). Germline V gene data show CDR1 as MNHEY and CDR2 as SVGAGI. There are 15 residues in the CDR3. The V gene lost 2 bases and the J gene lost 6 bases, with 14 bases spanning the gap. The CDR3 DNA sequence: TGTGCCAGCAGTTACCGGGGGGGCGGGAGTCAGCCCCAGCATTTT. It is translated as CASSYRGGGSQPQHF.

This chain links TRBV29-1 with TRBJ2-7, with TRBD1 matching over 12 bases. This CDR3 spans 15 amino acids. With 6 bases clipped from V and 7 bases from J, the junction kept 13 bases outside the gene matches. Germline CDR1 SQVTM, CDR2 ANQGSEA. The CDR3 reads CSVPTPGQGALEQYF. DNA for the CDR3: TGCAGCGTGCCAACACCGGGACAGGGGGCATTAGAGCAGTACTTC.

The chain links TRBV4-1 to TRBJ2-1; tentatively, D is TRBD2 (5 bases). The CDR3 has 17 amino acids. The germline V gene has CDR1 MGHRA and CDR2 YSYEKL. Trimming left V 2 bases short and J 0 bases short, with 14 bases between. The CDR3 sequence is CASSQLLAQSSYNEQFF. CDR3 sequence (DNA): TGCGCCAGCAGCCAACTCTTAGCGCAGAGCTCCTACAATGAGCAGTTCTTC.